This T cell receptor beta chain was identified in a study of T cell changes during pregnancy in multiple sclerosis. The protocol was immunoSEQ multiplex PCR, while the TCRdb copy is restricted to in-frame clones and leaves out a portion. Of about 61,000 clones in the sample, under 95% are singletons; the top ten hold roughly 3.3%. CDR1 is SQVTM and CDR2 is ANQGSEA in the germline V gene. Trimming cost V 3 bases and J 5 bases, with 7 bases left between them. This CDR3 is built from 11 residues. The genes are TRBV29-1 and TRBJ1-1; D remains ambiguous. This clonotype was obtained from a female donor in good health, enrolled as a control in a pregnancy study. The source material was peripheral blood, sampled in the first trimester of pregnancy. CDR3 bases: TGCAGCGTTGATGCGTTGACTGAAGCTTTCTTT. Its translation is CSVDALTEAFF.